This note documents a single TCR beta chain sequence. No antigen is known for it. Method: immunoSEQ multiplex PCR; TCRdb's copy keeps in-frame clones and lacks some. The repertoire holds about 120,000 clones, with 85% to 90% as singletons. Germline CDR1 reads SGHKS; CDR2 reads YYEKEE (reference sequence). The junction had 11 bases not matched to a gene; V was cut back by 4 bases and J by 4 bases. There are 16 residues in the CDR3. This sample was included in a study of T cell responses to AZD1222 COVID-19 vaccine. Study observations and caveats: Donors were chiefly white British, with a greater number of females, and clonal diversity was perhaps underestimated. The study found Spike-specific TCR breadth and depth rose after two AZD1222 doses.

This TCR came from an adult in good health. The material was peripheral blood, obtained on day 0 of AZD1222 vaccination. The chain carries TRBV5-5 and TRBJ1-1, with 9 bases aligning to TRBD1. CDR3 residues: CASSLGTGILGTEAFF. The CDR3 DNA reads as TGTGCCAGCAGCCTTGGGACAGGGATCTTGGGCACTGAAGCTTTCTTT.